This T cell receptor beta chain stems from a study of T cell repertoires in cytomegalovirus infection. Study summary: TCR beta signatures that were public indicated CMV infection and matching HLA type. Study outcomes and limitations: The cumulative frequency of public TCR beta families distinguished individuals who carried CMV together with the relevant HLA. It was HLA-C-restricted CMV-specific TCR beta clonotypes that dominated the response ex vivo.

CDR3 size: 17 residues. Trimming removed 6 bases at V and 1 base at J, with 18 bases between. Germline assignment: CDR1 MNHEY and CDR2 SVGEGT. In this sample, this clonotype turned up many times. The target antigen is unknown. TCRdb passed the reads through MiXCR, listing each CDR3 protein once. The sample has 210,000 or so distinct CDR3 sequences, around 6.4% seen once. This clonotype was sampled from a human donor in good health (CMV status not recorded). Some clones in this sample may be carry-over from other donors' samples. Material for sequencing was PBMCs. This chain connects TRBV6-2 or TRBV6-3 to TRBJ2-2; possibly TRBD2 for D (7 bases). Here the CDR3 reads CASSRRGGGLNTGELFF. In DNA, the CDR3 is TGTGCCAGCAGCCGCAGAGGGGGGGGCCTGAACACCGGGGAGCTGTTTTTT.